This entry is about one T cell receptor beta chain. Its antigen is still unknown. No base-level quality is on record; no much larger clone is a single base apart. This sample is part of a study of early T cells in non-severe SARS-CoV-2 infection (dated by TCRdb to 2020 to 2022). For the study in its entirety: TCR sequencing used bulk RNA from unsorted whole blood, so alpha and beta chains could not be paired.

The study was a case-control design nested within a healthcare worker cohort in London, UK, with weekly nasopharyngeal swab PCR tests and blood sampling. Healthcare workers were recruited between 23 and 31 March 2020, during the week of the UK lockdown, and were followed weekly for up to about 16 weeks. Library method: 5' RACE. Sequencing was carried out with a NextSeq 500. To correct for sequencing error and PCR bias, the TCR library protocol tagged individual cDNA molecules with unique molecular identifiers. Sequencing covered both TCR alpha and beta chains, and within each sample the abundances of alpha and beta sequences were tightly co-correlated. As for the authors' bioinformatics: Decombinator V4 was used to annotate the V gene, J gene and CDR3 of the TCR sequences. Expanded TCRs were defined as changing significantly between any two time points under a Poisson model with p below 0.0001. Abundances of TCRs were expressed as counts per million after normalisation to the total number of TCRs sequenced in each sample. MAIT TCRs were defined by TRAV1-2 paired with TRAJ12, TRAJ20 or TRAJ33, and iNKT TCRs by TRAV10 paired with TRAJ18. VDJdb, accessed 1 November 2021, was searched for CMV, EBV and SARS-CoV-2 annotated TCRs, with TCRs annotated for multiple antigens excluded. TCRdb reworked the public reads: Q25 trimming with fastp, MiXCR clone assembly, productive beta chains retained. Entries are consolidated by CDR3 protein sequence, retaining the most common genes and DNA. The V and J calls here are based on TCRdb, not the publication. For this sample the table gives fewer than 80,000 distinct CDR3 sequences, of which about 11% were detected only once. The ten largest clones add up to more than 10% of the sample.

Study-wide conclusions, independent of this receptor: VDJdb matching was skewed toward anti-spike CD8 responses and likely underestimated virus-specific expansions, missing private and CD4 specificities.

V is shortened by 5 bases, J by 4 bases, and the region joining them spans 14 bases. The CDR3 holds 14 amino acids from the cysteine to the phenylalanine. The CDR3 DNA has 42 bases and is translated from base 1. CDR1 and CDR2 were assigned from the germline V gene (reference sequence) as SEHNR and FQNEAQ. The chain joins TRBV7-9 to TRBJ1-1; the D gene assignment is ambiguous. The receptor's source is an adult who was a healthcare worker with PCR-confirmed SARS-CoV-2 infection or an uninfected control (not recorded which). Sample: whole blood, taken at baseline. CDR3 reads: CASSVTVPGTEAFF. The bases are TGTGCCAGCAGCGTTACAGTCCCGGGCACTGAAGCTTTCTTT.